A few counts support the clone carrying this T cell receptor beta chain. Its antigen remains unidentified. This sample was included in a study of T cell responses to AZD1222 COVID-19 vaccine. Study conclusions and caveats: Unmutated variant regions reportedly attract nearly half of all spike-specific TCRs. Vaccination with two AZD1222 doses was followed by a rise in Spike-specific TCR breadth and depth.

The repertoire was sequenced with immunoSEQ multiplex PCR; TCRdb's copy has only in-frame clones and lacks some. The sample carries approximately 99,000 clones, roughly nine tenths recorded once. Here the sequenced sample was peripheral blood, taken on day 0 of MenACWY control vaccination. This receptor was taken from an adult in good health.

CDR3 DNA sequence: TGTGCCAGCAGCCTTCAGGCGACTAATGAAAAACTGTTTTTT. It codes for CASSLQATNEKLFF. The chain recombines TRBV4-2 with TRBJ1-4; D gene unclear. Trimming removed 4 bases at V and 2 bases at J, with 8 bases between. Germline V gene lookup returns CDR1 LGHNA and CDR2 YNFKEQ. The length of the CDR3 is 14 residues.